This TCR beta chain comes out of a study of identical twins (dated by TCRdb to 2015 to 2016). Study-wide context: To test whether fetal clonotypes persist, the study used deep sequencing on TCR alpha and beta repertoires from monozygotic twins, unrelated adults of various ages, and cord blood. To rule out contamination, replicate twin experiments were performed at different times with different library preparation protocols.

The library was made by 5' RACE. Sequencing was performed on an Illumina HiSeq 2000. Template switching added a universal primer binding site, and the final cDNA carried a unique molecular identifier that allowed TCR cDNA molecules to be counted accurately. First-strand cDNA for TCR alpha and beta chains was synthesized from specific primers in the conserved constant-segment region. To control for contamination, every cDNA library carried two barcodes: a SMART-Mk sample barcode plus Illumina barcodes. TruSeq adapter sequences along with Illumina sample barcodes were introduced in two successive PCR steps. TCR alpha and beta cDNA libraries were sequenced on the Illumina HiSeq platform with custom primers. In the original analysis: MiGEC was used to process raw reads and extract unique molecular identifiers, and MiXCR was used to find CDR3 positions. For each individual, recombination models were inferred using an EM algorithm with the repgenHMM and IGoR tools. Shared clonotype analysis was performed with the tcR package in R, normalizing sharing by the product of cloneset sizes. Out-of-frame nonproductive sequences were analyzed to study raw recombination free of thymic and clonal selection effects. TCRdb cleaned the public reads at Q25 with fastp, built clones with MiXCR and kept in-frame beta chains. Every CDR3 protein is listed once, alongside the most common genes and DNA of its rows. The V and J calls were determined by TCRdb, not by the authors. This sample is represented by 600,000 to 700,000 distinct CDR3 sequences; less than 25% of them were singletons. The ten most abundant clones make up over 4% of the sample.

Only healthy Caucasian donors were included. The twin cohort comprised three pairs of female monozygotic twins, all aged roughly 18 to 29 years. RNA for TCR libraries was isolated from peripheral blood mononuclear cells. Spanning cysteine to phenylalanine, the CDR3 consists of 17 amino acids. Only the CDR3 region is kept as DNA, spanning 51 bases read in frame from base 1. The CDR1 and CDR2 encoded by the germline V gene are SGHTA and FQGNSA. Overall study outcomes, separate from this receptor: Out-of-frame TCR alpha sharing in monozygotic twins was systematically underestimated by recombination models, whereas sharing between unrelated individuals was in agreement with the recombination models. In beta out-of-frame sequences, excess twin sharing was weaker, because having fewer shared sequences lowered the signal-to-noise ratio. Fewer insertions were carried by abundant cord blood beta clonotypes; a weaker similar trend was observed in young adult naive repertoires, while no such trend was observed in memory repertoires. Because the same donors could not be followed over many years, the conclusions relied on cross-sectional statistical analysis. Compared with coincidental sharing between unrelated individuals, out-of-frame TCR alpha sequences shared between twins had an excess of sequences with low generation probability. Invariant T cells such as MAIT and iNKT could partly confound zero-insertion analyses, though diverse VJ usage argued against this for most clonotypes.

Of note for this clonotype: The antigen it recognizes is unknown. A read error may produce the germline difference seen at one junction end.

The sample also formed part of further work on T cells expressing NK-cell markers. As described in the second report: Seven to nine donors provided sorted CD3+CD56+NKG2C+, CD3+CD56+NKG2C- and CD3+CD56-NKG2C+ T-cell subsets, whose TCR beta-chain repertoires were profiled. Among the eight sequenced donors, seven were HCMV-seropositive and one was HCMV-seronegative. To restrict sorting to alphabetaTCR-expressing T cells, an anti-gammadeltaTCR antibody was added in several experiments. In roughly six donors, the dominant CD3+CD56+NKG2C+ clonotypes were among the top 10 CD8+ clonotypes and accounted for about 1.0-7.0% of CD8+ T cells. Those dominant clonotypes were again the most abundant among CD3+CD56-NKG2C+ cells in a handful of donors, at about 25-60.1%. Whether the expanded NKG2C-expressing T cell clones were specific for HCMV antigens was left unclear. The eight sequenced donors were randomly selected healthy volunteers, three men and five women. HCMV serostatus was determined by detecting HCMV-specific IgG in serum with a commercial ELISA kit. For five or six donors, bulk peripheral blood T-cell repertoires were also sequenced from unsorted PBMC. MIGEC was used to demultiplex reads and group the reads by UMI, and MiTCR was used to assemble and quantify clonotypes. To remove erroneous sequences, TCR cDNA sequences were retained only when supported by two or more reads. The tcR package was used for downstream repertoire analysis, and clonotypes were matched across fractions by CDR3 nucleotide sequence plus V segment. Antigen specificity was annotated against VDJdb with VDJmatch, allowing one amino acid substitution in CDR3.

The receptor was derived from a woman aged 18-35 years in good health. Sequencing used PBMCs. The chain is encoded by TRBV7-2 joined to TRBJ2-1; TRBD2 is a weak D gene call, 6 bases matching. The DNA is TGTGCCAGCAGCTTAACCCTGGGTGTCGGGGGATACAATGGGCAGTTCTTC. Its product reads: CASSLTLGVGGYNGQFF. With the portions outside the CDR3 filled from the reference TRBV7-2 and TRBJ2-1 genes, the complete variable region becomes GAGVSQSPSNKVTEKGKDVELRCDPISGHTALYWYRQSLGQGLEFLIYFQGNSAPDKSGLPSDRFSAERTGGSVSTLTIQRTQQEDSAVYLCASSLTLGVGGYNGQFFGPGTRLTVL.